This T cell receptor beta chain was sequenced for a study of blood T cell repertoires in COVID-19. About the study: The samples span acute and convalescent COVID-19 from the United States, Italy and Spain.

CDR1 and CDR2 from the germline V gene are ENHRY and SYGVKD. The CDR3 is made up of 15 amino acids. V was pared by 5 bases and J by 7 bases, with 7 bases of the junction left unmatched. The method was immunoSEQ multiplex PCR; TCRdb's version includes in-frame clones alone and lacks a portion of them. The sample has 200,000 to 250,000 clones, approximately 83% seen once. The V call is TRBV10-3, the J call TRBJ2-1, with 11 bases that match TRBD2. The source material was peripheral blood. This clonotype originated in a woman aged 25 to 45 who had recovered from COVID-19. The CDR3: CAISSLAGGLNEQFF. CDR3 coding DNA: TGTGCCATCAGTAGCCTAGCGGGGGGTTTGAATGAGCAGTTCTTC.